This T cell receptor (beta chain) was profiled in a study of T cells in Graves' hyperthyroidism and ophthalmopathy. Study results and caveats: The majority of expanded thyroid clonotypes above 0.001 also appeared in blood.

Disease duration under 2 months; hyperthyroidism patients were aged 18 to 65. Clinical symptoms, serum thyroxine and TRAb, thyroid ultrasound and orbital computed tomography were used for the diagnoses. This clonotype was seen ten or more times. Its antigen is unidentified. It was RNA transcripts that yielded the amplified TCR beta CDR3 regions. The study used the HTBI primer set for a first-round RT-PCR of the TCR CDR3. MiXCR, run by TCRdb on the multiplex PCR reads, gives a single entry per CDR3 protein. The table lists under 300,000 distinct CDR3 sequences, 13% of them singletons. V was trimmed by 2 bases and J by 7 bases, leaving 2 bases between them. The CDR3 has 11 amino acids. Germline V lookup: CDR1 SGHVS, CDR2 FNYEAQ.

The chain recombines TRBV7-6 with TRBJ2-2; no clear D gene. The sequence was collected from a woman in her twenties or thirties with Graves' hyperthyroidism that later progressed to Graves' ophthalmopathy. Sequenced material: blood. The CDR3 reads CASSLHGELFF. DNA of the CDR3: TGTGCCAGCAGCTTACACGGGGAGCTGTTTTTT.